This TCR beta chain was captured by sequencing in a study of T cells after yellow fever vaccination. The V and J ends lost 0 bases and 6 bases respectively, with 13 bases between them. Germline V gives CDR1 SGDLS, CDR2 YYNGEE. This CDR3 comprises 15 residues. Universal primer sites and UMIs were introduced during 5'RACE template-switching synthesis of TCR cDNA. TCRdb analysed the 5' RACE reads with MiXCR anew, one entry per CDR3 protein. There are about 300,000 distinct CDR3 sequences in the sample; around 6.8% occur only once, and roughly 19% lies in the top ten. The receptor's source is a man between 18 and 35 years old who received the YFV17D yellow fever vaccine. The J gene is TRBJ2-1, the V gene TRBV9; D may be TRBD2 (5 bases). Sequences were derived from PBMCs, sampled roughly seven weeks after the first yellow fever vaccination. The CDR3 DNA reads as TGTGCCAGCAGCGTAGACCCAGGAGGCGGCAATGAGCAGTTCTTC. Amino acids: CASSVDPGGGNEQFF.